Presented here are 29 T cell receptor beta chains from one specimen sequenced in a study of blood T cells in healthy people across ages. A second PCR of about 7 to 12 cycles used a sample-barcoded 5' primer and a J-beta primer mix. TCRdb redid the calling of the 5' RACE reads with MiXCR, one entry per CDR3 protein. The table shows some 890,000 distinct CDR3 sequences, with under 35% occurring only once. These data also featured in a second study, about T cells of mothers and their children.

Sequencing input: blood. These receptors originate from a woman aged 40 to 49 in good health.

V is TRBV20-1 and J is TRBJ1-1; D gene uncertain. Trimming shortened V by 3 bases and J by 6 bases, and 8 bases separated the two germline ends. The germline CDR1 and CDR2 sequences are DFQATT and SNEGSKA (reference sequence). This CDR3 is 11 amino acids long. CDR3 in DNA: TGCAGTGCTAGTGGGCGGCCTGAAGCTTTCTTT. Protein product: CSASGRPEAFF.

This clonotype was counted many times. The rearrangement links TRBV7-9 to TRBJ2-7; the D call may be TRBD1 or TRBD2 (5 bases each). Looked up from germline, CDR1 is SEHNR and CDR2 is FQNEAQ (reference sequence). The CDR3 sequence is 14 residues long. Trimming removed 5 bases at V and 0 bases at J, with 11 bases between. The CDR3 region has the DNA TGTGCCAGCAGCCCACGGGACGTCTCCTACGAGCAGTACTTC. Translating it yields CASSPRDVSYEQYF.

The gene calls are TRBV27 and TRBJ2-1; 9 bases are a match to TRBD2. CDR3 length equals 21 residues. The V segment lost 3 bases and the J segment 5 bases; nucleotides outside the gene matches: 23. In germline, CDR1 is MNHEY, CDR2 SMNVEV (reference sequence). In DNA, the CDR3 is TGTGCCAGCAGTTTCTCCTGGGTCCGTGGCGGGGGGGCGAAGTTGGACAATGAGCAGTTCTTC. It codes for CASSFSWVRGGGAKLDNEQFF.

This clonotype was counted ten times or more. The CDR3 is CASSQSSGHRGYEQYF. CDR3 coding DNA: TGTGCCAGCAGCCAATCATCAGGACACCGGGGATACGAGCAGTACTTC. The V gene is TRBV4-2, the J gene TRBJ2-7, with D perhaps assigned TRBD1 or TRBD2 (5 bases each). From germline, CDR1 is LGHNA and CDR2 YNFKEQ. The CDR3 totals 16 residues. The V gene lost 2 bases and the J gene lost 4 bases, with 18 bases spanning the gap.

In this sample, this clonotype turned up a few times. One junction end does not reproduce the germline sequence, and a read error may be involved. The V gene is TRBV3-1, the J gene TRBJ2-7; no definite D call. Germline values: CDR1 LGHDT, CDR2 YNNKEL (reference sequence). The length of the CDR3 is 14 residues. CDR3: CASSQERQSYEPYF. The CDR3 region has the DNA TGTGCCAGCAGCCAAGAAAGGCAGTCCTACGAGCCGTACTTC.

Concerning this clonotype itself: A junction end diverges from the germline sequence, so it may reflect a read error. CDR3 coding DNA: TGTGCCAGCAGTTCAGGGGGAACTAATGAAAAACCGTTTTTT. It codes for CASSSGGTNEKPFF. V usage is TRBV12-3 or TRBV12-4 and J usage is TRBJ1-4; the match to TRBD1 covers 7 bases. This CDR3 region has 14 residues.

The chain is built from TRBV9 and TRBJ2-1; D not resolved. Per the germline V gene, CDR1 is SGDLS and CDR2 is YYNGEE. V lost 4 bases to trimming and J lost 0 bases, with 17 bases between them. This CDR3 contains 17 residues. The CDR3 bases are TGTGCCAGCAGCCCAAAAAAGGGTCCCCGCTCCTACAATGAGCAGTTCTTC. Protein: CASSPKKGPRSYNEQFF.

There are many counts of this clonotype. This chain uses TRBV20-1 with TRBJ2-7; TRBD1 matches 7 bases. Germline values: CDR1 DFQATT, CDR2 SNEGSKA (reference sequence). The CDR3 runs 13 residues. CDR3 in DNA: TGCAGCGGACCAGGGGACAGCTCCTACGAGCAGTACTTC. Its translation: CSGPGDSSYEQYF.

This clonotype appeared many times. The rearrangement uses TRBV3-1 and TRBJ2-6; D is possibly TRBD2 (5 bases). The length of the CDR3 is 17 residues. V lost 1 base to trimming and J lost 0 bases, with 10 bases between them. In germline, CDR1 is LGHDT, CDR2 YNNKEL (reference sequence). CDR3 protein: CASSQGRGTSGANVLTF. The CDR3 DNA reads TGTGCCAGCAGCCAAGGCCGGGGTACCTCTGGGGCCAACGTCCTGACTTTC.

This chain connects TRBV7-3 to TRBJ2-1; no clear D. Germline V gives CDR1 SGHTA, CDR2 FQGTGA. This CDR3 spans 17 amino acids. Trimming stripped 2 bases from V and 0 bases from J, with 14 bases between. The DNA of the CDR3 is TGTGCCAGCAGCTTAGGAAGACGGCCTGTCTCCTACAATGAGCAGTTCTTC. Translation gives CASSLGRRPVSYNEQFF.

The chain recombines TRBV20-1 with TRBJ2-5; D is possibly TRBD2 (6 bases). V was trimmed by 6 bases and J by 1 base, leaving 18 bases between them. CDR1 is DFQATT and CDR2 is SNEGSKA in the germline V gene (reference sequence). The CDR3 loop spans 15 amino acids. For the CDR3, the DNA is TGCAGTGCGACGGGGTATAGCGGAACCCAAGAGACCCAGTACTTC. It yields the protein CSATGYSGTQETQYF.

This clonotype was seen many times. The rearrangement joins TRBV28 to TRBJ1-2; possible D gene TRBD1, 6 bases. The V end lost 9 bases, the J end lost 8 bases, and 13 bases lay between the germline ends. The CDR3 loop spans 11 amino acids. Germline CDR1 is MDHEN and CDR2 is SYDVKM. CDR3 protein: CASFRDTGYTF. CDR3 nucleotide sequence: TGTGCCAGTTTTAGGGACACAGGCTACACCTTC.

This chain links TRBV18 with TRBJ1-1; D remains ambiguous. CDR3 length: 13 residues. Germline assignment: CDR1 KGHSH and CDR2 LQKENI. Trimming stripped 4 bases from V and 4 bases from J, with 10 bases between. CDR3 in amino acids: CASSRNASTEAFF. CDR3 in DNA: TGTGCCAGCTCACGTAATGCGAGCACTGAAGCTTTCTTT.

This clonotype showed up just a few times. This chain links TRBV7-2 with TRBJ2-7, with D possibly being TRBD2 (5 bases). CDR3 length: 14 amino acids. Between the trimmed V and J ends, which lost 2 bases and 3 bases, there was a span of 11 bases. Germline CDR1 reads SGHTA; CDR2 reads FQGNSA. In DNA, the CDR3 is TGTGCCAGCAGCTTAACTAGTCCAAACTACGAGCAGTACTTC. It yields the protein CASSLTSPNYEQYF. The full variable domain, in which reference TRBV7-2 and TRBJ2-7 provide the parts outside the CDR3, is GAGVSQSPSNKVTEKGKDVELRCDPISGHTALYWYRQSLGQGLEFLIYFQGNSAPDKSGLPSDRFSAERTGGSVSTLTIQRTQQEDSAVYLCASSLTSPNYEQYFGPGTRLTVT.

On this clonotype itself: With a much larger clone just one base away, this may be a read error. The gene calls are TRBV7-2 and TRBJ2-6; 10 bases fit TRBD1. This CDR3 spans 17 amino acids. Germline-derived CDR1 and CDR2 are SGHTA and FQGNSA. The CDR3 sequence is CASSSPGQGTGANVRTF. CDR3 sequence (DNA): TGTGCCAGCAGCTCCCCGGGACAGGGGACTGGGGCCAACGTCCGGACTTTC.

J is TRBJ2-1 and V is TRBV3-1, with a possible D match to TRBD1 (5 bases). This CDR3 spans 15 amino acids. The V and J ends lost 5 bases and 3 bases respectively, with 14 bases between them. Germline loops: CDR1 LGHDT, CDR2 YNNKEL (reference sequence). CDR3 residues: CASSVGVGVYNEQFF. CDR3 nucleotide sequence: TGTGCCAGCAGCGTAGGAGTAGGGGTCTACAATGAGCAGTTCTTC.

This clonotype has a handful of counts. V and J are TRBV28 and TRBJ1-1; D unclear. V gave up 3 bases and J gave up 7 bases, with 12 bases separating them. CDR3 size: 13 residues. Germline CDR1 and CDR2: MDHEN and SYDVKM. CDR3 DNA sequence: TGTGCCAGCAGTTTTCAGGTTCCACTTGAAGCTTTCTTT. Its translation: CASSFQVPLEAFF.

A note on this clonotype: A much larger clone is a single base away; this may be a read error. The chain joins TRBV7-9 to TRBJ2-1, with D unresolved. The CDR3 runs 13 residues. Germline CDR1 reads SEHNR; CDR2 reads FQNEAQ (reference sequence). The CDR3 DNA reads TGTACCAGCAGCTTAGGATCCGGCAATGAGCAGTTCTTC. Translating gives CTSSLGSGNEQFF. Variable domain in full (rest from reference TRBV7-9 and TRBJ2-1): DTGVSQNPRHKITKRGQNVTFRCDPISEHNRLYWYRQTLGQGPEFLTYFQNEAQLEKSRLLSDRFSAERPKGSFSTLEIQRTEQGDSAMYLCTSSLGSGNEQFFGPGTRLTVL.

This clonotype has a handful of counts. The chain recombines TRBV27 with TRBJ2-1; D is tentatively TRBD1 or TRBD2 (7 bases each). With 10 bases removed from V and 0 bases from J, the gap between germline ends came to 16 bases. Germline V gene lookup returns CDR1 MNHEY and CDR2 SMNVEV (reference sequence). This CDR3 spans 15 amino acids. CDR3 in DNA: TGTGCCACCCAGGGGGGGTCCAGCTCCTACAATGAGCAGTTCTTC. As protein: CATQGGSSSYNEQFF.

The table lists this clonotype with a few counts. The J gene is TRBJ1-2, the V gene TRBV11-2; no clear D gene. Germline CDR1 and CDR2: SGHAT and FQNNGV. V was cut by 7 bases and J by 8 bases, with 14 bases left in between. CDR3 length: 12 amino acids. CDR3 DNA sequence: TGTGCCAGCACCCATACGGGCCGGGGCTACACCTTC. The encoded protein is CASTHTGRGYTF.

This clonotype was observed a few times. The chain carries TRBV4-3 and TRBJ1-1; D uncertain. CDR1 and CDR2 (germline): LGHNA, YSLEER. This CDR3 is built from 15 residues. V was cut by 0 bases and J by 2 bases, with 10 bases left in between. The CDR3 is CASSQDSDGNTEAFF. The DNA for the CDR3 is TGCGCCAGCAGCCAAGACTCGGACGGAAACACTGAAGCTTTCTTT.

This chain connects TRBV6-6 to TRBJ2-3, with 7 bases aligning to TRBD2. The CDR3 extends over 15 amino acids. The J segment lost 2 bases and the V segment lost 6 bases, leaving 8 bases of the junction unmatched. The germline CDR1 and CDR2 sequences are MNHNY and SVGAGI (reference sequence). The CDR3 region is CASRIAGEATDTQYF. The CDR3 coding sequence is TGTGCCAGCAGAATCGCGGGAGAAGCCACAGATACGCAGTATTTT.

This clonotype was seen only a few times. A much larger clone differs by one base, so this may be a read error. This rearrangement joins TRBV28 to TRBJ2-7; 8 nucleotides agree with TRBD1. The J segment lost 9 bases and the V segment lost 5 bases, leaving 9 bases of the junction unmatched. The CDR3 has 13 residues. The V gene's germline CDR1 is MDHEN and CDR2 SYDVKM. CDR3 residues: CASSPDRVRGQYF. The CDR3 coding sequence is TGTGCCAGCAGTCCGGACAGGGTCCGGGGGCAGTACTTC. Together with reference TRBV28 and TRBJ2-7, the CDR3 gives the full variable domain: DVKVTQSSRYLVKRTGEKVFLECVQDMDHENMFWYRQDPGLGLRLIYFSYDVKMKEKGDIPEGYSVSREKKERFSLILESASTNQTSMYLCASSPDRVRGQYFGPGTRLTVT.

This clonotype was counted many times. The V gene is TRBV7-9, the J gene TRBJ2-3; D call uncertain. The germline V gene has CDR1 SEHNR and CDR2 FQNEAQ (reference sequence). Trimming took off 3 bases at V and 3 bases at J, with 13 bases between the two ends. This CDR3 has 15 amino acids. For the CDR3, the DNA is TGTGCCAGCAGCTTGGCGATGGGCCCGACAGATACGCAGTATTTT. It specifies CASSLAMGPTDTQYF.

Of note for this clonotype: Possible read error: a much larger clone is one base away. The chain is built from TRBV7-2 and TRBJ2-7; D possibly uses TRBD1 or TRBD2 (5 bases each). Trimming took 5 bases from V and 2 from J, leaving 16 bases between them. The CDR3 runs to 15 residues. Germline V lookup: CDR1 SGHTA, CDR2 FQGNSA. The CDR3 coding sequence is TGTGCCAGCAGCCCTATTATAACGGGGCCCTACGAGCAGTACTTC. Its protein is CASSPIITGPYEQYF. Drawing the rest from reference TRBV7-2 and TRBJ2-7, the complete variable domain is GAGVSQSPSNKVTEKGKDVELRCDPISGHTALYWYRQSLGQGLEFLIYFQGNSAPDKSGLPSDRFSAERTGGSVSTLTIQRTQQEDSAVYLCASSPIITGPYEQYFGPGTRLTVT.

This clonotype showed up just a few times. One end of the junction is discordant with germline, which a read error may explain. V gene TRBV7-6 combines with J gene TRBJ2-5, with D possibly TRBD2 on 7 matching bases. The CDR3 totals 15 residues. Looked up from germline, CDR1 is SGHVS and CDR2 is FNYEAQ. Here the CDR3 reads CACSLALGGGETQYF. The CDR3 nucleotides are TGTGCCTGCAGCTTAGCGTTGGGAGGGGGAGAGACCCAGTACTTC. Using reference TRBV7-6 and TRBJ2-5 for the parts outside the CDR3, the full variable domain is GAGVSQSPRYKVTKRGQDVALRCDPISGHVSLYWYRQALGQGPEFLTYFNYEAQQDKSGLPNDRFSAERPEGSISTLTIQRTEQRDSAMYRCACSLALGGGETQYFGPGTRLLVL.

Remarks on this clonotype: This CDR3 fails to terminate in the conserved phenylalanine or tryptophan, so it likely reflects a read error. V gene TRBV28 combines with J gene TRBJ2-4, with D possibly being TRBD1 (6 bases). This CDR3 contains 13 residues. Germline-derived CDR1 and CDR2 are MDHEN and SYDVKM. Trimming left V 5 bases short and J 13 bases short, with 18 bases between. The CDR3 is CASSRQGSYEQYV. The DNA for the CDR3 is TGTGCCAGCAGTCGGCAGGGGTCCTATGAGCAGTACGTC.

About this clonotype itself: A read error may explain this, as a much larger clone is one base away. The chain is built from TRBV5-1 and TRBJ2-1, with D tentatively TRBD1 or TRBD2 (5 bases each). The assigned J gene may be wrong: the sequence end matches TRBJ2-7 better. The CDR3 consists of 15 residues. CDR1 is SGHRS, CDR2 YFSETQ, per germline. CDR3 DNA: TGCGCCAGCAGCTTGGTATCCAGGGAGTACAATGAGCAGTACTTC. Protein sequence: CASSLVSREYNEQYF.

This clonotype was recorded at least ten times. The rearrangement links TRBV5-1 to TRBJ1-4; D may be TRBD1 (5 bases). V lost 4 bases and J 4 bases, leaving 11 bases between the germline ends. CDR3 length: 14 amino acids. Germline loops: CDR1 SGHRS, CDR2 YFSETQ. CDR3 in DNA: TGCGCCAGCAGCGCCCGGGGCTATAATGAAAAACTGTTTTTT. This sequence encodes CASSARGYNEKLFF.